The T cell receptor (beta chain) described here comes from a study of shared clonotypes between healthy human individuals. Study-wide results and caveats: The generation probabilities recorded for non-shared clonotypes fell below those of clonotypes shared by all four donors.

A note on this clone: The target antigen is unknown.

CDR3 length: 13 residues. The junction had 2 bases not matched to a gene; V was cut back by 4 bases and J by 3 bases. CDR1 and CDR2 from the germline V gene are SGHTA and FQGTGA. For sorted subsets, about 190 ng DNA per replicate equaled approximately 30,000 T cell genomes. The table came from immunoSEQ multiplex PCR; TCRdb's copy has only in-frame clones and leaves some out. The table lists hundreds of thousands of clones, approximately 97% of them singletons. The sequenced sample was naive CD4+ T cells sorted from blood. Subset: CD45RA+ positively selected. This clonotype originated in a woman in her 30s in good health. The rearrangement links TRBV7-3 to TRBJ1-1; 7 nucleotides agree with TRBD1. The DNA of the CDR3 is TGTGCCAGCAGCTCCGGACAGGACACTGAAGCTTTCTTT. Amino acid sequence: CASSSGQDTEAFF.